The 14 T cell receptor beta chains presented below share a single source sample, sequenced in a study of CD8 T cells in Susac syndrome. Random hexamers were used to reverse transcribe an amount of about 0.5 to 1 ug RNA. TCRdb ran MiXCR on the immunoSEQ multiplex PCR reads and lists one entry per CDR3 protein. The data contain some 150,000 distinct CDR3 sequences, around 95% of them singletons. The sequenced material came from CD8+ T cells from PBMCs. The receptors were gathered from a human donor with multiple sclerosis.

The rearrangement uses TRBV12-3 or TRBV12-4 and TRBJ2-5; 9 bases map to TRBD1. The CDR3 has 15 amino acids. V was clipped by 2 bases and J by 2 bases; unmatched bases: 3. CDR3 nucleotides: TGTGCCAGCAGTTTAACAGGGGGCCGGCAAGAGACCCAGTACTTC. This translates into CASSLTGGRQETQYF.

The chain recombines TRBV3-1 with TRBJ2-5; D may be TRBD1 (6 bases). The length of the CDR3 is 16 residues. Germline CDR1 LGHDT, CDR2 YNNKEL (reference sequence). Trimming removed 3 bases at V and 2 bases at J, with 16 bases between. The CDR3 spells CASSQGLGTRQETQYF. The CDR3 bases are TGTGCCAGCAGCCAGGGCCTTGGGACACGGCAAGAGACCCAGTACTTC.

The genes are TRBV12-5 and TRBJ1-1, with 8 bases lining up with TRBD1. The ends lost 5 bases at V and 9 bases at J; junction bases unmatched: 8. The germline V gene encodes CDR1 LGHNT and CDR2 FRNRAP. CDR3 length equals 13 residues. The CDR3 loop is CASGVTGARKAFF. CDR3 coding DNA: TGTGCTAGTGGTGTGACAGGGGCGCGGAAAGCTTTCTTT.

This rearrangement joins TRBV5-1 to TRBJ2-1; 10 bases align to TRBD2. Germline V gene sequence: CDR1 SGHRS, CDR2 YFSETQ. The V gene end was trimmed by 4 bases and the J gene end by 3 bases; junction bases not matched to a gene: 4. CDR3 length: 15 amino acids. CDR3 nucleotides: TGCGCCAGCAGCCCAGGGACTAGCGTCTACAATGAGCAGTTCTTC. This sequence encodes CASSPGTSVYNEQFF.

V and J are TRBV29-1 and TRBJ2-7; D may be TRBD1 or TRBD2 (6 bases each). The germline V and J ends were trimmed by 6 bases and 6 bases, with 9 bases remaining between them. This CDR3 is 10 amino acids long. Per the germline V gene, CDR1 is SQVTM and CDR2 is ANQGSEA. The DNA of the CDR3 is TGCAGCGTGCGGGACACCGAGCAGTACTTC. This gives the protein CSVRDTEQYF.

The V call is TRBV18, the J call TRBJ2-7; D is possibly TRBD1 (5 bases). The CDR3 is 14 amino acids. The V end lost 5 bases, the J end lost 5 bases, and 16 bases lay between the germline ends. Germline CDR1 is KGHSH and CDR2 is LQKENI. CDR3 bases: TGTGCCAGCTCAAGTCGCGGCAGGGATGACGAGCAGTACTTC. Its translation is CASSSRGRDDEQYF.

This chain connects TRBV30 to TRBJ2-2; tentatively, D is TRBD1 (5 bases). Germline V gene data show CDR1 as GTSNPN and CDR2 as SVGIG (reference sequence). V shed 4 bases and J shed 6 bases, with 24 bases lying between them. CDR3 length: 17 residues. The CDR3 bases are TGTGCCTGGACCCACCCCGGACACGTACATTTCCCCGGGGAGCTGTTTTTT. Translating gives CAWTHPGHVHFPGELFF.

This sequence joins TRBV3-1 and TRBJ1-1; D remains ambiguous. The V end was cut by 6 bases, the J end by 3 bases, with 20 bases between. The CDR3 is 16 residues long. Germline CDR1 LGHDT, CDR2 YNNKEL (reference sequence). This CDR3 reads CASSRGRGKGHTEAFF. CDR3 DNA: TGTGCCAGCAGTCGCGGACGAGGGAAAGGTCACACTGAAGCTTTCTTT.

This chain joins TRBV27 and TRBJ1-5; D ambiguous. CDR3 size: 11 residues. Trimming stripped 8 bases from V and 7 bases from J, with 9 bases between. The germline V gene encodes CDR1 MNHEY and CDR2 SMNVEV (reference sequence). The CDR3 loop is CASGPRQPQHF. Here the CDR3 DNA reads TGTGCCAGCGGTCCCAGACAGCCCCAGCATTTT.

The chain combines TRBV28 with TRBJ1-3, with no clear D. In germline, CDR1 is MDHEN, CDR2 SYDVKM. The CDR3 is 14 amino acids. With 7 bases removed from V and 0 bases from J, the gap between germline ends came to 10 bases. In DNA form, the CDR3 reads TGTGCCAGCACCCTCCTAGGCTCTGGAAACACCATATATTTT. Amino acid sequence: CASTLLGSGNTIYF. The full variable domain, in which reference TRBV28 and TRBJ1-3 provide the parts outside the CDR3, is DVKVTQSSRYLVKRTGEKVFLECVQDMDHENMFWYRQDPGLGLRLIYFSYDVKMKEKGDIPEGYSVSREKKERFSLILESASTNQTSMYLCASTLLGSGNTIYFGEGSWLTVV.

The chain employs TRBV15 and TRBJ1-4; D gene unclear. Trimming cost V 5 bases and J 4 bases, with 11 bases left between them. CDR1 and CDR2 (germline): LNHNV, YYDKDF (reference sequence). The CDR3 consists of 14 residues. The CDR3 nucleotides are TGTGCCACCAGCCACAGAGCCCTTAATGAAAAACTGTTTTTT. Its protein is CATSHRALNEKLFF.

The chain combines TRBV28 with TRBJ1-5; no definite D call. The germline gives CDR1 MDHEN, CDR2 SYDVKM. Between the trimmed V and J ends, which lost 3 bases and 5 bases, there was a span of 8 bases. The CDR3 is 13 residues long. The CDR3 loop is CASSLGRYQPQHF. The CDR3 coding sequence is TGTGCCAGCAGTTTGGGGAGGTATCAGCCCCAGCATTTT.

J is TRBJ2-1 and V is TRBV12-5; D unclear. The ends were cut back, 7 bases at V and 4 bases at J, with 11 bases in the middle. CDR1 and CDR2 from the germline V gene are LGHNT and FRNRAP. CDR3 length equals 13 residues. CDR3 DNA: TGTGCTAGTGCTCAAACAGAGTACAATGAGCAGTTCTTC. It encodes CASAQTEYNEQFF.

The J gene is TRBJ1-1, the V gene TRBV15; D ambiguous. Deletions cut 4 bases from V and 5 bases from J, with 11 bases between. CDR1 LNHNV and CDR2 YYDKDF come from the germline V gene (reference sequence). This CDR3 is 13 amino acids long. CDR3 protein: CATSKGGRTEAFF. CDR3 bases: TGTGCCACCAGCAAAGGAGGACGTACTGAAGCTTTCTTT.